The rows below give T cell receptor beta chains drawn from one sample of a study of blood T cell repertoires in COVID-19. Sequenced by immunoSEQ multiplex PCR; TCRdb stores in-frame clones only, minus some. The data contain some 410,000 clones, 88% of them singletons. The sequenced material came from PBMCs or T cells enriched from blood (not recorded which). Every receptor here comes from a woman in her 30s with acute COVID-19. Both conserved end residues are part of each CDR3. Only part of the rows carry a size: once, few, many, or a class if the clone is expanded.

v_call	j_call	clone_size	cdr3_aa
TRBV10-2	TRBJ1-2	.	CASSPSGVNYGYTF
TRBV6-5	TRBJ1-4	.	CASSGQGLGEKLFF
TRBV10-3	TRBJ2-3	.	CAISRYRTGKETDTQYF
TRBV4-1	TRBJ2-3	.	CASSQDLARITDTQYF
TRBV18	TRBJ1-1	few	CASSPRGGAEAFF
TRBV5-6	TRBJ2-3	.	CASSLANILAGASTDTQYF
TRBV19	TRBJ1-5	.	CATATANQPQHF
TRBV29-1	TRBJ2-7	.	CSVQGTSYEQYF
TRBV24-1	TRBJ2-1	.	CATSDSGKNYNEQFF
TRBV9	TRBJ1-1	.	CASSPWPAGTEAFF
TRBV9	TRBJ2-7	few	CASSVAGGSSYEQYF
TRBV3-1/TRBV3-2	TRBJ2-7	.	CASSPIGLYEQYF
TRBV9	TRBJ1-6	.	CASGRQLRGPSPLHF
TRBV6-1	TRBJ2-7	.	CASSDRDRGIYEQYF
TRBV5-6	TRBJ1-3	.	CASSLTVKTTSGNTIYF
TRBV2	TRBJ2-7	.	CASSGTGFTEQYF
TRBV3-1/TRBV3-2	TRBJ2-7	.	CASSPRGGPSYEQYF
TRBV6-9	TRBJ1-5	.	CASSYVSGNQPQHF
TRBV7-2	TRBJ1-2	.	CASSFGQGGFDGYTF
TRBV2	TRBJ2-3	.	CASRGRVRGTDTQYF
TRBV5-1	TRBJ2-2	once	CASSPSNTGELFF
TRBV5-1	TRBJ1-4	.	CASSLSGTGVEKLFF
TRBV7-3	TRBJ1-2	.	CASSLMGSHGYTF
TRBV7-9	TRBJ1-2	.	CASSDREEGYTF
TRBV5-1	TRBJ1-1	.	CASGAGDSKNEAFF
TRBV19	TRBJ1-1	.	CASSIPGTVRIEAFF
TRBV7-2	TRBJ2-2	.	CASSRQGRTGELFF
TRBV7-9	TRBJ2-7	.	CASRPTAGGYEQYF
TRBV7-3	TRBJ2-3	.	CASSLTSGGRLSTDTQYF
TRBV7-2	TRBJ2-3	once	CASSLGGGADTQYF
TRBV6-5	TRBJ2-1	.	CASSFYEASYNEQFF
TRBV5-6	TRBJ2-6	.	CASSPISSGANVLTF
TRBV12-3/TRBV12-4	TRBJ1-1	.	CASSLGGGDEAFF
TRBV7-2	TRBJ1-5	.	CASSYQGGPYSNQPQHF
TRBV5-1	TRBJ2-2	.	CASSLYFSSAGGRNTGELFF
TRBV24-1	TRBJ1-3	.	CATSLVRGRNTIYF
TRBV21-1	TRBJ2-7	.	CASRRDRRSREQYF
TRBV6-6	TRBJ2-7	.	CASSGPGTSGGSYEQYF
TRBV13	TRBJ2-3	.	CASNPGTSGADTQYF
TRBV19	TRBJ1-1	.	CASSSGQGLMNTEAFF
TRBV19	TRBJ1-3	.	CASMILPGGNTIYF